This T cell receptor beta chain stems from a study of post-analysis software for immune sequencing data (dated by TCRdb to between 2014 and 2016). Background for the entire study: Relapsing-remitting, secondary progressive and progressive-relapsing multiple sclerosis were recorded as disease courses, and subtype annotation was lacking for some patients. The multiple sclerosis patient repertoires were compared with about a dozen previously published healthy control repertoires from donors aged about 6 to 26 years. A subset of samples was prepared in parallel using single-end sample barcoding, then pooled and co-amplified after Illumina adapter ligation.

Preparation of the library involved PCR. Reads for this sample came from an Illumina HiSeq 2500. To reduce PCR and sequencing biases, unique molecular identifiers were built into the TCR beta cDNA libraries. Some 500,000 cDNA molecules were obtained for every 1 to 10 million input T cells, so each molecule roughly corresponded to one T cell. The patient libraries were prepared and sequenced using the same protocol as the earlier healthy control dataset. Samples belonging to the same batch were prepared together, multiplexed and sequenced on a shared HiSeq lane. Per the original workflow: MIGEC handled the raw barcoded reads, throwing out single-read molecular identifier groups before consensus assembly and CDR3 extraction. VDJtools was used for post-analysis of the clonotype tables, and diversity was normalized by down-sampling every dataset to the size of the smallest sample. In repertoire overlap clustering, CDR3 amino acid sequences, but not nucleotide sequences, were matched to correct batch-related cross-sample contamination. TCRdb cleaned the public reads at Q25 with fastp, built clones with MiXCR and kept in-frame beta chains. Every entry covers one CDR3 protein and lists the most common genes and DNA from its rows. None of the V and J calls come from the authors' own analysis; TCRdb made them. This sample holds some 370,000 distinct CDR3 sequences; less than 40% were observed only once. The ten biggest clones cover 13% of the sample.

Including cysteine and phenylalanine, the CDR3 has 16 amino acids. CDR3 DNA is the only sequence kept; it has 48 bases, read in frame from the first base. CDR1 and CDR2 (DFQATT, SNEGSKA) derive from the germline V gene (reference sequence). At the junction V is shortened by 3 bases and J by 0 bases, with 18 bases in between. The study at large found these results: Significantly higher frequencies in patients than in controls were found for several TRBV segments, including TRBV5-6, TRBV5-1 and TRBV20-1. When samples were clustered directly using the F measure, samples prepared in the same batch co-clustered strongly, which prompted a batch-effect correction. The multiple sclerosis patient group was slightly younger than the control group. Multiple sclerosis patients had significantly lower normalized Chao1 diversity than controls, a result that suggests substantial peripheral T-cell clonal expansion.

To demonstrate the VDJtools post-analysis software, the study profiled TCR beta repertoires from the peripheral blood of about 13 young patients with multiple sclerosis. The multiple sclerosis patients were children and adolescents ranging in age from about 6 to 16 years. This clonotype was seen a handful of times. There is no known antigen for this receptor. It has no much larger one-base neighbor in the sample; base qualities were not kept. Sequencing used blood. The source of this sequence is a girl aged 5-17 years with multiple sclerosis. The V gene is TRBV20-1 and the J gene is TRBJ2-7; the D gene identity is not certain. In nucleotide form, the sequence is TGCAGTGCTAGCCCCCGGCCGACGGAGAGCTCCTACGAGCAGTACTTC. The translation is CSASPRPTESSYEQYF.